The clone carrying this T cell receptor beta chain was detected only once. This sample is drawn from a study of blood T cell repertoires in COVID-19. Study context: From the United States, Italy and Spain came samples of acute and convalescent COVID-19. The cDNA or gDNA used as material had been derived from T cells, B-cell-depleted T cells, or PBMCs.

The trim removed 7 bases at V and 7 bases at J, leaving 11 bases unmatched. Germline CDR1 reads SNHLY; CDR2 reads FYNNEI. The CDR3 is 15 residues long. In the source study's methods: It was from reference gene primer amplification that nucleated cell counts were estimated. The protocol was immunoSEQ multiplex PCR, while the TCRdb copy is restricted to in-frame clones and leaves out a portion. Clone size and V and J calls were adopted from that table, with D and trimming inferred from the DNA. The sample holds approximately 220,000 clones, 80% seen once. Those enrolled, adults aged roughly 18 to 89 years, came from about 24 US areas.

Sequencing was carried out using PBMCs or T cells enriched from blood (not recorded which). The receptor's source is a woman in her thirties or forties with acute COVID-19. The V and J genes are TRBV2 and TRBJ2-1; 9 bases are shared with TRBD2. The CDR3 here is CASTLGRGGTNEQFF. CDR3 DNA sequence: TGTGCCAGCACCCTGGGGCGGGGGGGCACGAATGAGCAGTTCTTC.